These 22 T cell receptor beta chains were sequenced from one sample in a study of blood T cell repertoires in COVID-19. TCRdb keeps only in-frame clones here, not all; method: immunoSEQ multiplex PCR. The sample includes approximately 300,000 clones, roughly 82% of them seen just once. Sequencing was done on a sample of peripheral blood. The receptors here all came from a woman between 45 and 60 years old with acute or convalescent COVID-19.

The chain links TRBV5-1 to TRBJ2-7; no clear D. The CDR3 is 14 amino acids. CDR1 SGHRS and CDR2 YFSETQ come from the germline V gene. Trimming stripped 2 bases from V and 2 bases from J, with 11 bases between. The CDR3 region is CASSLRSRPYEQYF. CDR3 DNA sequence: TGCGCCAGCAGCTTAAGGAGTAGACCCTACGAGCAGTACTTC.

The table lists this clone with a few counts. The chain is built from TRBV19 and TRBJ2-1, with D maybe TRBD1 (6 bases). This CDR3 is 15 amino acids long. The V gene's germline CDR1 is LNHDA and CDR2 SQIVND (reference sequence). V lost 7 bases and J 0 bases, leaving 13 bases between the germline ends. The CDR3 loop reads CASIGQGSSYNEQFF. In DNA form, the CDR3 reads TGTGCCAGTATAGGGCAGGGGAGCTCCTACAATGAGCAGTTCTTC.

The chain combines TRBV19 with TRBJ2-7, with D possibly being TRBD1 (5 bases). Germline assignment: CDR1 LNHDA and CDR2 SQIVND (reference sequence). The CDR3 is made up of 15 amino acids. Trimming left V 3 bases short and J 2 bases short, with 14 bases between. CDR3 coding DNA: TGTGCCAGTAGTATTGGTGCAGGGTATCCCTACGAGCAGTACTTC. Translating it yields CASSIGAGYPYEQYF.

This sequence joins TRBV28 and TRBJ1-1; D possibly corresponds to TRBD1 (6 bases). Germline V CDR1 and CDR2: MDHEN, SYDVKM. With 1 base removed from V and 6 bases from J, the gap between germline ends came to 24 bases. The CDR3 loop spans 18 amino acids. The CDR3 region has the DNA TGTGCCAGCAGTTTATTTAGAGGGTCAGGGGCCTTTTGGGCTGAAGCTTTCTTT. Protein sequence: CASSLFRGSGAFWAEAFF.

The chain uses TRBV5-5 and TRBJ1-2; D possibly corresponds to TRBD1 (5 bases). Germline lookup yields CDR1 SGHKS and CDR2 YYEKEE (reference sequence). This CDR3 spans 13 amino acids. Deletions cut 2 bases from V and 5 bases from J, with 10 bases between. The CDR3 DNA reads TGTGCCAGCAGCTTACAGGAAACATATGGCTACACCTTC. Its protein is CASSLQETYGYTF.

This clone was counted between two and nine times. This sequence joins TRBV11-3 and TRBJ2-7; 11 bases fit TRBD2. After removal of 1 base from V and 6 bases from J, the junction contained 5 bases not matched to a gene. The germline V gene encodes CDR1 SGHNT and CDR2 YENEEA. The CDR3 consists of 15 residues. The CDR3 coding sequence is TGTGCCAGCAGCTTAGTAGCGGGAGGGTTTGGCGAGCAGTACTTC. This gives the protein CASSLVAGGFGEQYF.

The V and J genes are TRBV28 and TRBJ2-1; 10 bases are shared with TRBD2. Germline V gene lookup returns CDR1 MDHEN and CDR2 SYDVKM. The CDR3 loop spans 16 amino acids. V gave up 3 bases and J gave up 1 base; unmatched junction bases: 3. The CDR3 DNA sequence: TGTGCCAGCAGTTTTAGTAGCGGGAGGTCCTACAATGAGCAGTTCTTC. Residues: CASSFSSGRSYNEQFF.

The chain joins TRBV5-4 to TRBJ2-2, with TRBD1 identical over 7 bases. The CDR3 runs 17 residues. J was trimmed by 4 bases and V by 4 bases; bases with no gene match: 13. Germline V lookup: CDR1 SGHNT, CDR2 YYREEE (reference sequence). Here the CDR3 DNA reads TGTGCCAGCAGCCCTGCTTCCGGGACAGCTTTCACCGGGGAGCTGTTTTTT. Translating it yields CASSPASGTAFTGELFF.

The rearrangement joins TRBV11-2 to TRBJ1-2, with 7 nucleotides matching TRBD1. CDR3 length: 17 amino acids. V trimming: 5 bases; J trimming: 5 bases; junction bases outside the gene matches: 17. Germline V gives CDR1 SGHAT, CDR2 FQNNGV. The CDR3 DNA reads TGTGCCAGCAGCATTAGACGTCCGGTCAGGGGGAATTATGGCTACACCTTC. The encoded protein is CASSIRRPVRGNYGYTF.

This rearrangement joins TRBV27 to TRBJ2-7; D unresolved. This CDR3 is 12 amino acids long. CDR1 MNHEY and CDR2 SMNVEV come from the germline V gene (reference sequence). The V gene lost 3 bases and the J gene lost 3 bases, with 6 bases spanning the gap. The CDR3 protein is CASSFGGYEQYF. The CDR3 region has the DNA TGTGCCAGCAGTTTTGGCGGCTACGAGCAGTACTTC.

The chain is built from TRBV18 and TRBJ1-2; D possibly corresponds to TRBD1 (6 bases). V was cut by 6 bases and J by 4 bases, with 18 bases left in between. The germline CDR1 and CDR2 sequences are KGHSH and LQKENI. There are 15 residues in the CDR3. The CDR3 sequence: CASSRETGSLYGYTF. The CDR3, as DNA: TGTGCCAGCTCTCGAGAAACAGGGTCCCTCTATGGCTACACCTTC.

CDR3 sequence: CAISESRAGGYTVQPQHF. In nucleotides, the CDR3 is TGTGCCATCAGTGAGTCTAGGGCAGGGGGCTACACAGTTCAGCCCCAGCATTTT. The genes are TRBV10-3 and TRBJ1-5, with 8 bases that match TRBD1. With 0 bases clipped from V and 6 bases from J, the junction kept 13 bases outside the gene matches. The CDR3 runs 18 residues. Germline loops: CDR1 ENHRY, CDR2 SYGVKD.

In its sample, this clone was seen once. The CDR3 DNA reads as TGTGCCAGCAGCCTTTTCGGGAGGACGAACACCGGGGAGCTGTTTTTT. This sequence encodes CASSLFGRTNTGELFF. This chain connects TRBV7-2 to TRBJ2-2; 7 bases are shared with TRBD2. With 5 bases clipped from V and 0 bases from J, the junction kept 6 bases outside the gene matches. The germline gives CDR1 SGHTA, CDR2 FQGNSA. This CDR3 region has 16 residues.

V usage is TRBV6-5 and J usage is TRBJ2-7, with a weak D call TRBD1 (5 bases). Trimming stripped 11 bases from V and 0 bases from J, with 14 bases between. The CDR3 covers 13 residues. CDR1 and CDR2 from the germline V gene are MNHEY and SVGAGI. CDR3 residues: CAGAYIYSYEQYF. The CDR3 DNA reads as TGTGCCGGGGCGTACATATACTCCTACGAGCAGTACTTC.

This CDR3 reads CASSIGSGNNYGYTF. The CDR3 DNA sequence: TGTGCCAGTAGTATAGGATCAGGGAATAACTATGGCTACACCTTC. This rearrangement joins TRBV19 to TRBJ1-2; weak D call: TRBD1 (5 bases). V lost 1 base to trimming and J lost 1 base, with 10 bases between them. The CDR3 totals 15 residues. Germline V gene lookup returns CDR1 LNHDA and CDR2 SQIVND (reference sequence).

The chain joins TRBV5-1 to TRBJ1-2; no reliable D call. The V and J ends lost 0 bases and 4 bases respectively, with 10 bases between them. CDR1 and CDR2 from the germline V gene are SGHRS and YFSETQ. The CDR3 has 14 amino acids. The CDR3 nucleotides read TGCGCCAGCAGCTTGGTTGGGCAGAGCTATGGCTACACCTTC. This gives the protein CASSLVGQSYGYTF.

The J gene is TRBJ2-3, the V gene TRBV29-1, with 9 bases that match TRBD1. The CDR3 has 13 residues. Per germline, CDR1 SQVTM and CDR2 ANQGSEA. Trimming cost V 6 bases and J 6 bases; bases outside gene matches: 7. For the CDR3, the DNA is TGCAGCGTCGGGACAGGGTTAGGGGATACGCAGTATTTT. Translation: CSVGTGLGDTQYF.

The chain employs TRBV6-5 and TRBJ1-5, with D tentatively TRBD1 (5 bases). V was trimmed by 2 bases and J by 11 bases, leaving 16 bases between them. The CDR3 covers 14 residues. Germline V gene sequence: CDR1 MNHEY, CDR2 SVGAGI. As DNA, the CDR3 is TGTGCCAGCAGTTACGCAGGGATCGGAAGGACCCAGCATTTT. Translation gives CASSYAGIGRTQHF.

CDR3 amino acids: CASSPDRVGYGYTF. In DNA form, the CDR3 reads TGTGCCAGCAGCCCAGACAGGGTGGGCTATGGCTACACCTTC. This rearrangement joins TRBV5-6 to TRBJ1-2; TRBD1 agrees at 7 bases. The V segment lost 4 bases and the J segment 4 bases; nucleotides outside the gene matches: 7. Germline values: CDR1 SGHDT, CDR2 YYEEEE. This CDR3 region has 14 residues.

This chain uses TRBV11-2 with TRBJ1-1; D not resolved. This CDR3 comprises 13 residues. V lost 1 base, J lost 0 bases, and 3 bases lay in between. Germline V CDR1 and CDR2: SGHAT, FQNNGV. The CDR3 here is CASSLAMNTEAFF. The DNA for the CDR3 is TGTGCCAGCAGCTTAGCTATGAACACTGAAGCTTTCTTT.

This chain links TRBV6-4 with TRBJ2-3; the D is unclear. The CDR3 sequence is 11 residues long. The V and J ends lost 7 bases and 0 bases respectively, with 2 bases between them. Germline loops: CDR1 MRHNA, CDR2 SNTAGT. The CDR3 here is CASISTDTQYF. CDR3 coding DNA: TGTGCCAGCATAAGCACAGATACGCAGTATTTT.

The V and J genes are TRBV7-8 and TRBJ2-2; a possible D gene is TRBD1 (7 bases). Trimming left V 5 bases short and J 4 bases short, with 11 bases between. The length of the CDR3 is 14 residues. CDR1 and CDR2 (germline): SGHVS, FQNEAQ. CDR3 amino acids: CASSPGGPTGELFF. The CDR3 DNA is TGTGCCAGCAGCCCAGGGGGGCCCACCGGGGAGCTGTTTTTT. Looking up the rest from reference TRBV7-8 and TRBJ2-2 gives the full variable domain: GAGVSQSPRYKVAKRGQDVALRCDPISGHVSLFWYQQALGQGPEFLTYFQNEAQLDKSGLPSDRFFAERPEGSVSTLKIQRTQQEDSAVYLCASSPGGPTGELFFGEGSRLTVL.